This T cell receptor beta chain was sequenced for a study of blood T cell repertoires in COVID-19. Study as a whole: Some COVID-19 samples were acute and others convalescent; all came from the United States, Italy and Spain. Sources were T cells, B-cell-depleted T cells, or PBMCs; the material itself was cDNA or gDNA.

In the study's own analysis: Amplification with reference gene primers provided the estimates of nucleated cell counts. Libraries were prepared by immunoSEQ multiplex PCR; TCRdb keeps only in-frame clonotypes and omits some of them. V, J and clone size were drawn from that table, and D and trimming were deduced from the DNA. Counted here are 220,000 or so clones, approximately 78% occurring once; the ten biggest clones make up less than 9.5%. Germline CDR1 LNHDA, CDR2 SQIVND (reference sequence). V dropped 7 bases and J dropped 4; count of bases not matched to a gene: 14. The CDR3 is made up of 16 amino acids.

The receptor's source is a woman older than 75 with COVID-19, enrolled during active disease. The J gene is TRBJ1-2, the V gene TRBV19; 8 positions agree with TRBD1. Material: peripheral blood. The CDR3, as DNA: TGTGCCAGTACCCCTCCGGGGACAGGAGGACCCTATGGCTACACCTTC. Translating it yields CASTPPGTGGPYGYTF.